One TCR beta chain is described in this entry. What it binds is not known. This entry comes from a study of T cell responses to AZD1222 COVID-19 vaccine. Findings and limits, study-wide: The sample set comprised mostly white British donors with more females, and clonal diversity was possibly underestimated. Reportedly, nearly half the spike-specific TCRs target unmutated variant regions.

Trimming removed 7 bases from V and 7 bases from J, with 14 bases in between. There are 13 residues in the CDR3. Sequencing used immunoSEQ multiplex PCR; TCRdb keeps in-frame clones, though not all of them. The data hold approximately 200,000 clones, with under 95% observed a single time. The rearrangement links TRBV12-3 or TRBV12-4 to TRBJ2-1; D gene uncertain. The receptor was derived from an adult who received the AZD1222 COVID-19 vaccine. This material consisted of peripheral blood, taken 28 days after the second AZD1222 dose. The CDR3 sequence is CASTAAGPNEQFF. CDR3 in DNA: TGTGCCAGCACCGCCGCCGGGCCTAATGAGCAGTTCTTC.